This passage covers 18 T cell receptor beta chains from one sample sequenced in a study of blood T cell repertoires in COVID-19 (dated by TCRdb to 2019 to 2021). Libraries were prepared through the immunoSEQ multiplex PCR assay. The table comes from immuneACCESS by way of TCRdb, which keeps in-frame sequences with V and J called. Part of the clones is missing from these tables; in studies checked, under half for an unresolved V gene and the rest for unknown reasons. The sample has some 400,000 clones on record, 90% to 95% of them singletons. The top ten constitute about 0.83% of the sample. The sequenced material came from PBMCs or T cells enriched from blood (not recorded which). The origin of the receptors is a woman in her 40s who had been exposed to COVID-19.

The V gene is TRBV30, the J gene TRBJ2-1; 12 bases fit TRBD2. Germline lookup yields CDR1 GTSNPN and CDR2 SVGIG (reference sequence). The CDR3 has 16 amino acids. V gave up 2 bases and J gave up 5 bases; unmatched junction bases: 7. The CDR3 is CAWSNLLAGGNNEQFF. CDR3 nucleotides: TGTGCCTGGAGTAACCTACTAGCGGGGGGAAACAATGAGCAGTTCTTC.

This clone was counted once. The CDR3 sequence is CASSLLSSGSSTDTQYF. CDR3 in DNA: TGCGCCAGCAGCTTGCTGTCTAGCGGCTCTAGCACAGATACGCAGTATTTT. The V gene is TRBV5-1, the J gene TRBJ2-3; TRBD2 aligns across 7 bases. This CDR3 region has 17 residues. Germline V gene sequence: CDR1 SGHRS, CDR2 YFSETQ. After removal of 1 base from V and 0 bases from J, the junction contained 8 bases not matched to a gene.

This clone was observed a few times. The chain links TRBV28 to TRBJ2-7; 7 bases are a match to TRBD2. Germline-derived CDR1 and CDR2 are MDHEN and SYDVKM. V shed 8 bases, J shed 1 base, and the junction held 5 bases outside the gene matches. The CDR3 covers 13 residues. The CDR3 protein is CASVSGLSYEQYF. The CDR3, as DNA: TGTGCCAGCGTTAGCGGGTTATCCTACGAGCAGTACTTC.

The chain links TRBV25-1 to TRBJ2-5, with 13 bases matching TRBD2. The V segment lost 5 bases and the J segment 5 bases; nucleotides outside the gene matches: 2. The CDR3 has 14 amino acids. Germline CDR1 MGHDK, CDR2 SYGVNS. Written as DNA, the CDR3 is TGTGCCAGCAGTACTAGCGGGGGGGCGGAGACCCAGTACTTC. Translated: CASSTSGGAETQYF.

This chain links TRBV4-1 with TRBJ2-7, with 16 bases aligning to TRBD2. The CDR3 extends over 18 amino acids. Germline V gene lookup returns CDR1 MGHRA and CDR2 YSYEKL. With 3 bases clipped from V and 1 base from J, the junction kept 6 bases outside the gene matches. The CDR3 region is CASSQGTSGRARSYEQYF. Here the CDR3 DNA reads TGCGCCAGCAGCCAGGGGACTAGCGGGAGGGCGAGGTCCTACGAGCAGTACTTC.

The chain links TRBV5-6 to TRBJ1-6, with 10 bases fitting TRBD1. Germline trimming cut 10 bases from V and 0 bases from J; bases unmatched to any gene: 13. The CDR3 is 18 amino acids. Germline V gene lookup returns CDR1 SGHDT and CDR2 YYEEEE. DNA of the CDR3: TGTGCCGCACTAATCGACAGGGGGCGCATCTCCTATAATTCACCCCTCCACTTT. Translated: CAALIDRGRISYNSPLHF.

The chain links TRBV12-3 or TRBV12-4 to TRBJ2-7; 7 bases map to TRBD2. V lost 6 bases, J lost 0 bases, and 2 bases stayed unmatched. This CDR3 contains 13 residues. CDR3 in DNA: TGTGCCAGCAGGGGGACTAACTCCTACGAGCAGTACTTC. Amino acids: CASRGTNSYEQYF.

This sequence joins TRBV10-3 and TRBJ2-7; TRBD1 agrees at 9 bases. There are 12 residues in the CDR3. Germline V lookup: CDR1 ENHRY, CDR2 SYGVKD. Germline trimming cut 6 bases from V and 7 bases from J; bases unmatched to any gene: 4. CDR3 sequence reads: CAIRGTGQEQYF. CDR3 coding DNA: TGTGCCATCAGGGGGACAGGGCAAGAGCAGTACTTC.

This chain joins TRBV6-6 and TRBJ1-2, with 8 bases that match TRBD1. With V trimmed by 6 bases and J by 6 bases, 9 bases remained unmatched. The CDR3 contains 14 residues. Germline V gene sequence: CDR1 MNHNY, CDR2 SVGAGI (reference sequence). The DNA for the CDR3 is TGTGCCAGCAGGCTCGACAGGGGCGTTGATGGCTACACCTTC. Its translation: CASRLDRGVDGYTF.

CDR3 nucleotide sequence: TGTGCCAGTAGTCTCAGCGGACAGATTAATTCACCCCTCCACTTT. This encodes CASSLSGQINSPLHF. The chain uses TRBV19 and TRBJ1-6, with a weak D call TRBD1 (6 bases). The CDR3 totals 15 residues. From germline, CDR1 is LNHDA and CDR2 SQIVND (reference sequence). The V end lost 5 bases, the J end lost 6 bases, and 14 bases lay between the germline ends.

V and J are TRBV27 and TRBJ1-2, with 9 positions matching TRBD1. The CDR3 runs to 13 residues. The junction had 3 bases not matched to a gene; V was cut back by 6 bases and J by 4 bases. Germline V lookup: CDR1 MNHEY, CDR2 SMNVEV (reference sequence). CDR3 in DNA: TGTGCCAGCAGAACAGGGGGCAGCTATGGCTACACCTTC. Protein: CASRTGGSYGYTF.

The DNA for the CDR3 is TGTGCCAGCACTCCGGGACAGGGCCATGAAAAACTGTTTTTT. The encoded protein is CASTPGQGHEKLFF. The chain links TRBV11-3 to TRBJ1-4; 9 nucleotides agree with TRBD1. After removal of 7 bases from V and 6 bases from J, the junction contained 6 bases not matched to a gene. Germline CDR1 and CDR2: SGHNT and YENEEA. The CDR3 consists of 14 residues. Full variable domain (outside the CDR3, taken from reference TRBV11-3 and TRBJ1-4): EAGVVQSPRYKIIEKKQPVAFWCNPISGHNTLYWYLQNLGQGPELLIRYENEEAVDDSQLPKDRFSAERLKGVDSTLKIQPAELGDSAVYLCASTPGQGHEKLFFGSGTQLSVL.

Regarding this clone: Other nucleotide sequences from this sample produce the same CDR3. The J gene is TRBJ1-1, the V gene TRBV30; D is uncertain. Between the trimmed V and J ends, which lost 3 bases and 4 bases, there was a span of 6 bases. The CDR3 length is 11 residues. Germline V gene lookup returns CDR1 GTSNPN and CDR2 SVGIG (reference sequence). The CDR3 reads CAWSPLTEAFF. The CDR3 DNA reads TGTGCCTGGAGCCCCCTCACTGAAGCTTTCTTT.

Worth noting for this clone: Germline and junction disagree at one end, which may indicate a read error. The CDR3, as DNA: TGTGCTAGCAGCTTAGCTCAGGGGGCGCGGACCGGGGAGCTGTTTTTT. It yields the protein CASSLAQGARTGELFF. The J gene is TRBJ2-2, the V gene TRBV7-7; 8 nucleotides line up with TRBD1. The CDR3 spans 16 residues. CDR1 and CDR2 from the germline V gene are SSHAT and FNYEAQ (reference sequence). Supplemented by reference TRBV7-7 and TRBJ2-2, the full variable domain reads GAGVSQSPRYKVTKRGQDVTLRCDPISSHATLYWYQQALGQGPEFLTYFNYEAQPDKSGLPSDRFSAERPEGSISTLTIQRTEQRDSAMYRCASSLAQGARTGELFFGEGSRLTVL.

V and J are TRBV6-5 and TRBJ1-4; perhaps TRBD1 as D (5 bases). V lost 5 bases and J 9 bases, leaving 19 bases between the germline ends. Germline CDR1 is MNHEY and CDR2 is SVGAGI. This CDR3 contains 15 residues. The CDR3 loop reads CASSTTGKPRQKLFF. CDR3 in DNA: TGTGCCAGCAGTACAACAGGCAAACCACGCCAAAAACTGTTTTTT.

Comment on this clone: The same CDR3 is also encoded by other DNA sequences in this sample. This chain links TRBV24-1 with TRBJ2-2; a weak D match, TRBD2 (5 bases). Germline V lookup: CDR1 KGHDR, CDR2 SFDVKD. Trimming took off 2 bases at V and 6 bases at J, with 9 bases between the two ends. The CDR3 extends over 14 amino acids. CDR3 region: CATSDSPSPGELFF. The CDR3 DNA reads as TGTGCCACCAGTGATTCCCCTAGCCCCGGGGAGCTGTTTTTT.

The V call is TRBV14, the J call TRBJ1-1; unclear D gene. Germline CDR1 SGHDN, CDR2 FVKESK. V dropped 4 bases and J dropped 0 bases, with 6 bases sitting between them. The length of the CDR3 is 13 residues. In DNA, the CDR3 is TGTGCCAGCAGCCTCAGTCTGAACACTGAAGCTTTCTTT. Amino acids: CASSLSLNTEAFF.

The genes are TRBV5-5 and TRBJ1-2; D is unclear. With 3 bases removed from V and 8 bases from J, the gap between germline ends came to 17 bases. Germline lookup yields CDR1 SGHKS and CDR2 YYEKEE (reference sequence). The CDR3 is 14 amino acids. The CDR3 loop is CASSSDTNRGGYTF. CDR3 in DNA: TGTGCCAGCAGCTCAGACACCAACCGTGGGGGCTACACCTTC.